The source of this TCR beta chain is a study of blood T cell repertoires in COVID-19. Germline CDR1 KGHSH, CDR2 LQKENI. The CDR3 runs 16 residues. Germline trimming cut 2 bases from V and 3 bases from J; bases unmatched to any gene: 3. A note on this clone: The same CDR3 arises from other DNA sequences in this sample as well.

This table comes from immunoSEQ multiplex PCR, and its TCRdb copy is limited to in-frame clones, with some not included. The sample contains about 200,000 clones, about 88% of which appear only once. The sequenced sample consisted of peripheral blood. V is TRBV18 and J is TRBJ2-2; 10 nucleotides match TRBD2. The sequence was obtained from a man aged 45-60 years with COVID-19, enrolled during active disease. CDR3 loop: CASSPRTSGDTGELFF. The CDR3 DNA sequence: TGTGCCAGCTCACCAAGGACTAGCGGAGACACCGGGGAGCTGTTTTTT.